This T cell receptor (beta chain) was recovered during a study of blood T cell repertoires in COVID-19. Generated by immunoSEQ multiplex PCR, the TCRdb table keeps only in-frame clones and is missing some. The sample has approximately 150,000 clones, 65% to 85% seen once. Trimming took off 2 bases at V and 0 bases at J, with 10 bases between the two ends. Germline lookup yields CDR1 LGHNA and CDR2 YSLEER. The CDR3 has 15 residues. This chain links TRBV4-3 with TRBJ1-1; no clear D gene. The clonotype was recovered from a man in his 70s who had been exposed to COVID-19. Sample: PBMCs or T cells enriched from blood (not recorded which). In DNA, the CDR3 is TGCGCCAGCAGCCAACTAGTTGCTCTGAACACTGAAGCTTTCTTT. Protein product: CASSQLVALNTEAFF.